Listed below are T cell receptor beta chains from one sample, sequenced in a study of post-analysis software for immune sequencing data. TCRdb re-analysed the PCR reads in MiXCR, keeping a single row per CDR3 protein. The sample includes over 700,000 distinct CDR3 sequences, less than 35% of them seen just once. Sequences were obtained from blood. Receptors were obtained from a girl aged 5 to 17 with multiple sclerosis. Each CDR3 is given with its conserved first and last residue. The D gene is left open where the match is weak. Clone size is given for some rows only: seen once, a few or many times, or a class if the clone is expanded.

>.|.|TRBV5-1|TRBJ1-5
TGCGCCAGCAGCTTGGGAGGCAATCGGCCCCAGCATTTT
CASSLGGNRPQHF
>few|.|TRBV27|TRBJ1-4
TGTGCCAGCAGCAGCCTCCCGCGTGCAACTAATGAAAAACTGTTTTTT
CASSSLPRATNEKLFF
>many|.|TRBV5-4|TRBJ2-3
TGTGCCAGCAGCTTGGACGGAGGATTCACAGATACGCAGTATTTT
CASSLDGGFTDTQYF
>.|.|TRBV28|TRBJ2-1
TGTGCCAGCAGGCTAGGTTTGGGGCGGGGTGACAATGAGCAGTTCTTC
CASRLGLGRGDNEQFF
>.|.|TRBV20-1|TRBJ2-7
TGCAGTGCTGGATCCGACGGATACTCCTACGAGCAGTACTTC
CSAGSDGYSYEQYF
>.|.|TRBV27|TRBJ1-1
TGTGCCAGCAGTTTATCATTTAGCCCCAGAACTGAAGCTTTCTTT
CASSLSFSPRTEAFF
>few|.|TRBV29-1|TRBJ1-2
TGCAGCGCCGCGGGGGGGCCGTATGGCTACACCTTC
CSAAGGPYGYTF
>many|.|TRBV5-1|TRBJ2-6
TGCGCCAGCAGCTTGGTCCCCTCTGGGGCCAACGTCCTGACTTTC
CASSLVPSGANVLTF
>.|TRBD1|TRBV4-3|TRBJ2-1
TGCGCCAGCAGCCAAGTGACCATCGGGACAGGGCACAATGAGCAGTTCTTC
CASSQVTIGTGHNEQFF
>few|TRBD1|TRBV11-2|TRBJ1-4
TGTGCCAGCAACCCCAGGGGGTTTAATGAAAAACTGTTTTTT
CASNPRGFNEKLFF
>.|.|TRBV29-1|TRBJ1-5
TGCAGCGGTTCCTTGGGATACAATCAGCCCCAGCATTTT
CSGSLGYNQPQHF
>few|TRBD1|TRBV7-9|TRBJ2-7
TGTGCCAGCAGCTTAGGCATCCCGGGACAGGGGACCTACGAGCAGTACTTC
CASSLGIPGQGTYEQYF
>.|.|TRBV5-1|TRBJ1-5
TGCGCCAGCAGCCCCCCGGGGGGGGAAACAAATCAGCCCCAGCATTTT
CASSPPGGETNQPQHF
>.|.|TRBV4-1|TRBJ1-5
TGCGCCAGCAGCCAAGCGGGGGGCAGCTGTCAGCCCCAGCATTTT
CASSQAGGSCQPQHF
>.|TRBD1|TRBV2|TRBJ1-4
TGTGCCAGCCTTCGGGACAGGTCCGAAAAACTGTTTTTT
CASLRDRSEKLFF
>.|.|TRBV20-1|TRBJ1-1
TGCAGTGCTAGTGATATTGGGATTTGGGGAGCTTTCTTT
CSASDIGIWGAFF
>.|TRBD2|TRBV28|TRBJ2-3
TGTGCCAGCAGTGCTAGCGGGAGCAAAGATACGCAGTATTTT
CASSASGSKDTQYF
>.|TRBD1|TRBV5-4|TRBJ2-3
TGTGCCAGCAGCAACGGACAGGTTGCTAGCACAGATACGCAGTATTTT
CASSNGQVASTDTQYF
>.|TRBD2|TRBV27|TRBJ2-1
TGTGCCAGCAGTCCGCCTGATGTAACCGGGGGGGAGCAGTTCTTC
CASSPPDVTGGEQFF
>few|.|TRBV4-1|TRBJ2-1
TGCGCCAACAGCCCGAACCTCCAAAACAATGAGCAGTTCTTC
CANSPNLQNNEQFF
>.|.|TRBV6-5|TRBJ1-1
TGTGCCAGCAGTTACTCGTCCGGGCGCGTAGCAGAAGCTTTCTTT
CASSYSSGRVAEAFF
>.|TRBD1|TRBV7-8|TRBJ2-7
TGTGCCAGCAGCTTAGAGGGGGCCCATAAGGACGAGCAGTACTTC
CASSLEGAHKDEQYF
>few|.|TRBV11-2|TRBJ2-3
TGTGCCAGCAGCTTTACTAGTCGCACAGATACGCAGTATTTT
CASSFTSRTDTQYF
>.|TRBD2|TRBV5-1|TRBJ2-5
TGCGCCAGCAGCGTCACCGGACTAGCGGAAGAGACCCAGTACTTC
CASSVTGLAEETQYF
>.|TRBD2|TRBV6-5|TRBJ2-3
TGTGCCAGCAGCCTCAGGGGACTAGCGGGACAAGATACGCAGTATTTT
CASSLRGLAGQDTQYF
>few|.|TRBV20-1|TRBJ2-5
TGCAGTGCTATAACGGAGGCAGGCCAAGAGACCCAGTACTTC
CSAITEAGQETQYF
>.|.|TRBV20-1|TRBJ2-3
TGCAGTGCTAGAGCACGCTATTCCGGGGGCGACATAGATACGCAGTATTTT
CSARARYSGGDIDTQYF
>.|TRBD1|TRBV5-1|TRBJ1-2
TGCGCCAGCAGCCACCGACCTGCGGACAGGGTGTTGAGCGGCTACACCTTC
CASSHRPADRVLSGYTF
>few|TRBD2|TRBV29-1|TRBJ2-5
TGCAGCGTTTTTACAGCGGGGGAAGAGACCCAGTACTTC
CSVFTAGEETQYF
>.|.|TRBV27|TRBJ2-2
TGTGCCAGCAGCCGGGGGCGGCTGAACACCGGGGAGCGGTTTTTT
CASSRGRLNTGERFF
>many|.|TRBV7-6|TRBJ2-1
TGTGCCAGCAGCCGGGAATCAGGGAGGTACAATGAGCAGTTCTTC
CASSRESGRYNEQFF
>.|.|TRBV20-1|TRBJ1-5
TGCAGTGCTAGAGTTGGCGGGATTAGCAATCAGCCCCAGCATTTT
CSARVGGISNQPQHF
>.|.|TRBV28|TRBJ1-2
TGTGCCAGCAACCCATTATCGTCCGGCTACACCTTC
CASNPLSSGYTF
>few|.|TRBV11-3|TRBJ2-1
TGTGCCAGCAGCTTAGGGCCCGGGTCTGAGCAGTTCTTC
CASSLGPGSEQFF
>few|.|TRBV27|TRBJ1-2
TGTGCCAGCAACCCCGGGACGGAGAATTTCTATGGCTACACCTTC
CASNPGTENFYGYTF
>.|TRBD2|TRBV5-1|TRBJ2-5
TGCGCCAGCAGCGAGAGGGCTAGCGGGAGCTGGGAGACCCAGTACTTC
CASSERASGSWETQYF
>.|.|TRBV20-1|TRBJ2-1
TGCAGTGCCGCCGCGGGGACCAGGGGCTACAATGAGCAGTTCTTC
CSAAAGTRGYNEQFF
>.|.|TRBV6-2/TRBV6-3|TRBJ1-1
TGTGCCAGCAGGCCGACAGAGAACACTGAAGCTTTCTTT
CASRPTENTEAFF
>many|TRBD2|TRBV6-4|TRBJ2-3
TGTGCCAGCAGTGTGTTCGGAGCGGGAGCGGAAGATACGCAGTATTTT
CASSVFGAGAEDTQYF
>.|TRBD1|TRBV7-8|TRBJ1-2
TGTGCCAGCAGCTTGGGAGGGGGCAATGGCTACACCTTC
CASSLGGGNGYTF
>few|TRBD1|TRBV27|TRBJ1-2
TGTGCCAGCAGTTTATCCCCAACAGGGGGAAACTATGGCTACACCTTC
CASSLSPTGGNYGYTF
>few|TRBD1|TRBV4-2|TRBJ1-5
TGTGCCAGCAGCCAAGATCAGGGGGTGGTCAATCAGCCCCAGCATTTT
CASSQDQGVVNQPQHF
>.|.|TRBV28|TRBJ2-1
TGTGCCAGCAGTCACAGGGCGGAGACCCAGTTCTTC
CASSHRAETQFF
>.|.|TRBV27|TRBJ1-1
TGTGCCAGCAGTCCGGGACTGAAGAACACTGAAGCTTTCTTT
CASSPGLKNTEAFF
>.|TRBD1|TRBV28|TRBJ2-1
TGTGCCAGCAGTCACCCTACCGACAGGGGCCCCTACAATGAGCAGTTCTTC
CASSHPTDRGPYNEQFF
>.|.|TRBV7-2|TRBJ2-5
TGTGCCAGCAGCTTTACTAGCCGGGAGACCCAGTACTTC
CASSFTSRETQYF
>.|.|TRBV12-3/TRBV12-4|TRBJ1-2
TGTGCCAGCACCCGGGGAATCGGCTATGGCTACACCTTC
CASTRGIGYGYTF